This entry features one TCR beta chain sequence. Its matching antigen is unknown. Genomic DNA (from each subset) was split evenly across several immunoSEQ plates. Measured with immunoSEQ multiplex PCR; TCRdb has only the in-frame clones, and not every one. The table records about 980,000 clones, 60% to 85% of them present only once. Germline-derived CDR1 and CDR2 are SGHDT and YYEEEE. The CDR3 covers 15 residues. Trimming removed 0 bases at V and 4 bases at J, with 13 bases between. This entry belongs to a study of shared clonotypes between healthy human individuals. Whole-study findings and limits: In contrast to clonotypes shared by all four donors, non-shared clonotypes had lower generation probabilities.

This rearrangement joins TRBV5-6 to TRBJ1-2; D remains unclear. Sequences were obtained from memory CD4+ T cells sorted from blood. Specified subset: CD45RA-negative fraction. The receptor was derived from a man between 18 and 29 years old in good health. CDR3 sequence (DNA): TGTGCCAGCAGCTTGGGCCAGGTGAAGGGCTATGGCTACACCTTC. Protein sequence: CASSLGQVKGYGYTF. The entire variable domain, with the rest obtained from reference TRBV5-6 and TRBJ1-2, is as follows: DAGVTQSPTHLIKTRGQQVTLRCSPKSGHDTVSWYQQALGQGPQFIFQYYEEEERQRGNFPDRFSGHQFPNYSSELNVNALLLGDSALYLCASSLGQVKGYGYTFGSGTRLTVV.